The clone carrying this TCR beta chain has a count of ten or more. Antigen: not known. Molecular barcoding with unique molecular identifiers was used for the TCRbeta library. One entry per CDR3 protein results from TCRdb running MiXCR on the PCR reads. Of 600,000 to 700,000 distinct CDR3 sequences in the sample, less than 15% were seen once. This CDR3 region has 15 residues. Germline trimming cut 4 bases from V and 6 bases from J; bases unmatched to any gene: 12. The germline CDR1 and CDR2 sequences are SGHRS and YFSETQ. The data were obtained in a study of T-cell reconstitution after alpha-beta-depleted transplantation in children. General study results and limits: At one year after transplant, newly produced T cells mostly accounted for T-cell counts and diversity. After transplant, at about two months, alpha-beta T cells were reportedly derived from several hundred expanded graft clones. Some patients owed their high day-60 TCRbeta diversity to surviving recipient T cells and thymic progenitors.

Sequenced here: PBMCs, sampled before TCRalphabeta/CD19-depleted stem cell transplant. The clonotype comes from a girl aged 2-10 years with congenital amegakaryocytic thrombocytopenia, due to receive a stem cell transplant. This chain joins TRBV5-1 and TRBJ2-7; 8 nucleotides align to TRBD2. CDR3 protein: CASSPSGGVPPEQYF. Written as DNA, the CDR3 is TGCGCCAGCAGCCCCTCCGGGGGGGTTCCCCCCGAGCAGTACTTC.